Below, 32 T cell receptor beta chains from the same sample are listed, as sequenced in a study of T cells in Graves' hyperthyroidism and ophthalmopathy. Regions amplified from RNA transcripts were the TCR beta CDR3 regions. TCR CDR3 regions were first amplified by RT-PCR with HTBI primers. Via MiXCR, TCRdb re-called the multiplex PCR reads, giving one row per CDR3 protein. The sample has about 720,000 distinct CDR3 sequences, 16% seen once. The sequencing sample was made of blood. The receptors derive from a man younger than 35 with Graves' hyperthyroidism.

This clonotype was recorded a few times. The rearrangement links TRBV6-2 or TRBV6-3 to TRBJ1-2, with D maybe TRBD1 (5 bases). Germline V gene lookup returns CDR1 MNHEY and CDR2 SVGEGT. The CDR3 is 15 amino acids. With 7 bases removed from V and 4 bases from J, the gap between germline ends came to 19 bases. In nucleotides, the CDR3 is TGTGCCAGCAAGCCCCCGGCGGGGGGTCGCTATGGCTACACCTTC. Protein: CASKPPAGGRYGYTF.

This clonotype has at least ten counts. The rearrangement joins TRBV27 to TRBJ2-7; D might be TRBD1 (5 bases). Germline CDR1 MNHEY, CDR2 SMNVEV (reference sequence). Deletions cut 3 bases from V and 4 bases from J, with 13 bases between. The CDR3 runs 14 residues. The CDR3 protein is CASSFGAPYYEQYF. CDR3 DNA: TGTGCCAGCAGTTTTGGGGCCCCCTATTACGAGCAGTACTTC.

This clonotype was seen at least ten times. The chain uses TRBV7-8 and TRBJ1-3; D is unclear. The V and J ends lost 7 bases and 4 bases respectively, with 14 bases between them. CDR3 length: 14 residues. Germline lookup yields CDR1 SGHVS and CDR2 FQNEAQ. CDR3 amino acids: CASTPWTGGNTIYF. CDR3 bases: TGTGCCAGCACCCCCTGGACTGGAGGAAACACCATATATTTT.

Ten or more counts support this clonotype. The chain joins TRBV12-3 or TRBV12-4 to TRBJ2-7; D call uncertain. The V gene lost 5 bases and the J gene lost 3 bases, with 17 bases spanning the gap. The CDR3 is 15 residues long. The CDR3 sequence: CASSARVAPGYEQYF. For the CDR3, the DNA is TGTGCCAGCAGTGCCCGGGTCGCACCTGGCTACGAGCAGTACTTC.

The chain recombines TRBV30 with TRBJ1-1; D gene unclear. V was shortened by 0 bases and J by 9 bases, with 17 bases between the two germline ends. Germline V gene data show CDR1 as GTSNPN and CDR2 as SVGIG (reference sequence). This CDR3 is 14 amino acids long. DNA of the CDR3: TGTGCCTGGAGTGTACTGCCAAGCTCCTCTAAAGCTTTCTTT. It specifies CAWSVLPSSSKAFF. Full variable domain (outside the CDR3, taken from reference TRBV30 and TRBJ1-1): SQTIHQWPATLVQPVGSPLSLECTVEGTSNPNLYWYRQAAGRGLQLLFYSVGIGQISSEVPQNLSASRPQDRQFILSSKKLLLSDSGFYLCAWSVLPSSSKAFFGQGTRLTVV.

The chain recombines TRBV27 with TRBJ2-2; 7 positions agree with TRBD2. V gave up 5 bases and J gave up 6 bases; unmatched junction bases: 9. Germline CDR1 MNHEY, CDR2 SMNVEV (reference sequence). The CDR3 covers 15 residues. CDR3 in amino acids: CASSERTSVSGELFF. The DNA for the CDR3 is TGTGCCAGCAGTGAGCGGACTAGTGTTTCCGGGGAGCTGTTTTTT.

This clonotype was detected ten times or more. V usage is TRBV28 and J usage is TRBJ2-7; 7 nucleotides align to TRBD2. Trimming at V came to 3 bases and at J to 1 base, leaving 3 bases not matched to a gene. This CDR3 has 14 amino acids. Germline values: CDR1 MDHEN, CDR2 SYDVKM. The CDR3 spells CASSFPGGSYEQYF. CDR3 coding DNA: TGTGCCAGCAGTTTTCCGGGAGGTTCCTACGAGCAGTACTTC.

V is TRBV20-1 and J is TRBJ2-3; weak D call: TRBD2 (6 bases). This CDR3 region has 14 residues. The V gene's germline CDR1 is DFQATT and CDR2 SNEGSKA (reference sequence). V was trimmed by 0 bases and J by 5 bases, leaving 12 bases between them. The CDR3 here is CSAREWRAVDTQYF. CDR3 bases: TGCAGTGCTAGAGAATGGAGGGCAGTAGATACGCAGTATTTT.

This clonotype was counted many times. The gene calls are TRBV30 and TRBJ2-7, with 11 bases aligning to TRBD1. CDR1 and CDR2 from the germline V gene are GTSNPN and SVGIG (reference sequence). The trim removed 2 bases at V and 1 base at J, leaving 13 bases unmatched. This CDR3 comprises 18 residues. The CDR3 loop reads CAWSSFDMGQGVSYEQYF. In nucleotides, the CDR3 is TGTGCCTGGAGTTCATTCGACATGGGACAGGGGGTTTCCTACGAGCAGTACTTC.

V and J are TRBV29-1 and TRBJ2-1, with D uncertain. CDR1 is SQVTM and CDR2 is ANQGSEA in the germline V gene. CDR3 length equals 14 residues. Between the trimmed V and J ends, which lost 6 bases and 9 bases, there was a span of 21 bases. The CDR3 is CSVETHQPSSEQFF. Written as DNA, the CDR3 is TGCAGCGTAGAGACTCACCAGCCATCGTCTGAGCAGTTCTTC.

This clonotype turned up a few times. The chain is built from TRBV28 and TRBJ2-1, with TRBD2 matching 7 bases. V gave up 0 bases and J gave up 8 bases; unmatched junction bases: 7. In germline, CDR1 is MDHEN, CDR2 SYDVKM. This CDR3 has 15 amino acids. Written as DNA, the CDR3 is TGTGCCAGCAGTTTATGGAGGGAGGGCTCCGATGAGCAGTTCTTC. Its protein product is CASSLWREGSDEQFF.

This clonotype has at least ten counts. The genes are TRBV12-3 or TRBV12-4 and TRBJ2-1, with D possibly TRBD2 on 6 matching bases. Trimming removed 2 bases from V and 0 bases from J, with 14 bases in between. The CDR3 is 17 residues long. CDR3 in amino acids: CASSLRHHGSSYNEQFF. The CDR3 nucleotides read TGTGCCAGCAGTTTACGACACCACGGGAGCTCCTACAATGAGCAGTTCTTC.

Only a few counts were recorded for this clonotype. The rearrangement uses TRBV20-1 and TRBJ2-7; 12 bases agree with TRBD2. V trimming: 0 bases; J trimming: 4 bases; junction bases outside the gene matches: 10. CDR3 length: 17 amino acids. The germline gives CDR1 DFQATT, CDR2 SNEGSKA (reference sequence). In nucleotides, the CDR3 is TGCAGTGCTAGAGATTTGCGACTAGCGGGAGCCAGGTACGAGCAGTACTTC. It specifies CSARDLRLAGARYEQYF.

This clonotype has a count of ten or more. V is TRBV2 and J is TRBJ2-3; D gene ambiguous. The CDR3 loop spans 12 amino acids. The V end was cut by 3 bases, the J end by 2 bases, with 3 bases between. The germline V gene has CDR1 SNHLY and CDR2 FYNNEI. The CDR3: CASSDHTDTQYF. In DNA, the CDR3 is TGTGCCAGCAGTGATCACACAGATACGCAGTATTTT.

The sample holds many counts of this clonotype. The chain recombines TRBV6-1 with TRBJ2-5; D may match TRBD1 or TRBD2 (5 bases each). The V and J ends lost 8 bases and 4 bases respectively, with 20 bases between them. CDR1 and CDR2 (germline): MNHNS, SASEGT. The CDR3 consists of 15 residues. In DNA form, the CDR3 reads TGTGCCAGCGAAAATCCGGGACGGTGGGGAGAGACCCAGTACTTC. The encoded protein is CASENPGRWGETQYF.

In its sample, this clonotype was seen a few times. V usage is TRBV5-1 and J usage is TRBJ1-2; D remains unclear. CDR1 SGHRS and CDR2 YFSETQ come from the germline V gene. Trimming took 3 bases from V and 0 from J, leaving 18 bases between them. The CDR3 runs to 17 residues. The CDR3 is CASSSGERTSANYGYTF. CDR3 nucleotides: TGCGCCAGCAGCTCTGGGGAAAGGACCTCAGCTAACTATGGCTACACCTTC.

This sequence joins TRBV7-8 and TRBJ2-2; 8 bases line up with TRBD2. From germline, CDR1 is SGHVS and CDR2 FQNEAQ. The CDR3 covers 16 residues. The trim removed 7 bases at V and 0 bases at J, leaving 7 bases unmatched. CDR3 protein: CASNRVAGSNTGELFF. The DNA of the CDR3 is TGTGCCAGCAACCGAGTAGCGGGATCGAACACCGGGGAGCTGTTTTTT.

This clonotype occurred a few times. V is TRBV6-2 or TRBV6-3 and J is TRBJ2-5; 9 bases map to TRBD2. The CDR3 length is 15 residues. Losses at the gene ends were 6 bases for V and 5 bases for J; bases not matched to a gene: 10. Germline-derived CDR1 and CDR2 are MNHEY and SVGEGT. The CDR3 reads CASSAGGSRGETQYF. DNA for the CDR3: TGTGCCAGCAGCGCGGGAGGGAGTCGGGGCGAGACCCAGTACTTC.

This clonotype was counted many times. The J gene is TRBJ2-5, the V gene TRBV12-3 or TRBV12-4; D unresolved. V was clipped by 3 bases and J by 5 bases, with 10 bases between them. The CDR3 length is 13 residues. The CDR3, as DNA: TGTGCCAGCAGTTTTGAGGTCTCGGAGACCCAGTACTTC. Translated, it gives CASSFEVSETQYF.

Comment on this clonotype: One junction end does not reproduce the germline sequence, and a read error may be involved. The chain is built from TRBV20-1 and TRBJ2-3, with a tentative D call TRBD1 (5 bases). This CDR3 region has 15 residues. Germline V gene data show CDR1 as DFQATT and CDR2 as SNEGSKA (reference sequence). The chain's CDR3 is CSVQGSTGPTGTQYF. For the CDR3, the DNA is TGCAGTGTTCAGGGTTCTACAGGCCCCACAGGTACGCAGTATTTT.

This clonotype has at least ten counts. The V and J genes are TRBV6-2 or TRBV6-3 and TRBJ2-7; 7 positions match TRBD1. From germline, CDR1 is MNHEY and CDR2 SVGEGT. CDR3 length: 14 residues. V was pared by 5 bases and J by 6 bases, with 10 bases of the junction left unmatched. CDR3 sequence (DNA): TGTGCCAGCAGTGATCCCGGGACAGAAGGCGAGCAGTACTTC. Protein: CASSDPGTEGEQYF.

This clonotype was seen a handful of times. This sequence joins TRBV3-1 and TRBJ2-1, with 10 bases aligning to TRBD2. With V trimmed by 2 bases and J by 0 bases, 16 bases remained unmatched. The CDR3 runs 21 residues. Germline V gives CDR1 LGHDT, CDR2 YNNKEL (reference sequence). CDR3 protein: CASSQPRGGVAGGRSYNEQFF. DNA for the CDR3: TGTGCCAGCAGCCAACCTCGGGGGGGCGTAGCGGGAGGACGCTCCTACAATGAGCAGTTCTTC.

In this sample, this clonotype turned up a few times. The chain links TRBV25-1 to TRBJ1-1; a possible D gene is TRBD1 (6 bases). Germline CDR1 and CDR2: MGHDK and SYGVNS. This CDR3 spans 16 amino acids. Trimming took 10 bases from V and 3 from J, leaving 24 bases between them. The DNA for the CDR3 is TGTGCCACCCAGTTGGGGGGGCACGCAGGTCACACTGAAGCTTTCTTT. Amino acid sequence: CATQLGGHAGHTEAFF.

V is TRBV3-1 and J is TRBJ2-1, with TRBD2 matching over 11 bases. This CDR3 spans 16 amino acids. The trim removed 6 bases at V and 3 bases at J, leaving 7 bases unmatched. Germline V gene sequence: CDR1 LGHDT, CDR2 YNNKEL (reference sequence). CDR3 protein: CASRSWGTSGYNEQFF. The CDR3 nucleotides are TGTGCCAGCAGGAGTTGGGGGACTAGCGGCTACAATGAGCAGTTCTTC.

V and J are TRBV12-3 or TRBV12-4 and TRBJ2-2; 9 bases match TRBD1. This CDR3 comprises 16 residues. V was clipped by 4 bases and J by 3 bases; unmatched bases: 6. The CDR3 coding sequence is TGTGCCAGCAGTTCGGGACAGGGAAGTGACACCGGGGAGCTGTTTTTT. Encoded protein: CASSSGQGSDTGELFF.

This clonotype was found many times. The chain has TRBV2 and TRBJ2-7; the D is unclear. CDR3 length equals 12 residues. Per germline, CDR1 SNHLY and CDR2 FYNNEI. V lost 6 bases to trimming and J lost 2 bases, with 8 bases between them. The CDR3 loop reads CASRAYTYEQYF. The DNA of the CDR3 is TGTGCCAGCAGGGCTTACACCTACGAGCAGTACTTC. Full variable domain (outside the CDR3, taken from reference TRBV2 and TRBJ2-7): EPEVTQTPSHQVTQMGQEVILRCVPISNHLYFYWYRQILGQKVEFLVSFYNNEISEKSEIFDDQFSVERPDGSNFTLKIRSTKLEDSAMYFCASRAYTYEQYFGPGTRLTVT.

The chain links TRBV7-9 to TRBJ2-3; 9 nucleotides agree with TRBD2. CDR3 length equals 16 residues. Trimming cost V 0 bases and J 6 bases; bases outside gene matches: 7. CDR1 is SEHNR and CDR2 is FQNEAQ in the germline V gene (reference sequence). DNA of the CDR3: TGTGCCAGCAGCTTAGCTCTAGCGGGACCCCATGATACGCAGTATTTT. This gives the protein CASSLALAGPHDTQYF.

This rearrangement joins TRBV29-1 to TRBJ1-1, with D tentatively TRBD1 (6 bases). In germline, CDR1 is SQVTM, CDR2 ANQGSEA. This CDR3 spans 9 amino acids. Trimming stripped 7 bases from V and 10 bases from J, with 10 bases between. The CDR3 region is CSATGTAFF. The CDR3 DNA follows: TGCAGCGCAACAGGGACAGCTTTCTTT.

V usage is TRBV11-3 and J usage is TRBJ2-1; unclear D gene. Germline CDR1 SGHNT, CDR2 YENEEA. V dropped 5 bases and J dropped 7 bases, with 21 bases sitting between them. CDR3 length: 16 amino acids. The CDR3 DNA is TGTGCCAGCAGCGCCAACCGGGCCTTAAGATTGAATGAGCAGTTCTTC. Translating gives CASSANRALRLNEQFF.

The chain employs TRBV14 and TRBJ2-1; maybe TRBD2 (6 bases). Germline loops: CDR1 SGHDN, CDR2 FVKESK. The CDR3 sequence is 16 residues long. Trimming left V 1 base short and J 7 bases short, with 17 bases between. The CDR3, as DNA: TGTGCCAGCAGCCAAGTGTTTTTAGCGGAAGGGAATGAGCAGTTCTTC. As protein: CASSQVFLAEGNEQFF.

This clonotype was recorded at least ten times. The rearrangement uses TRBV24-1 and TRBJ2-5; possibly TRBD2 for D (6 bases). This CDR3 has 16 amino acids. Trimming removed 2 bases from V and 0 bases from J, with 12 bases in between. The germline gives CDR1 KGHDR, CDR2 SFDVKD. The CDR3 bases are TGTGCCACCAGTGATTCGGGCGGGGAGTACCAAGAGACCCAGTACTTC. This encodes CATSDSGGEYQETQYF.

The CDR3 protein is CASSVGQGRFYNEQFF. CDR3 DNA sequence: TGTGCCAGCAGCGTGGGGCAGGGGCGATTCTACAATGAGCAGTTCTTC. The rearrangement joins TRBV5-5 to TRBJ2-1; tentative D call: TRBD1 (6 bases). Germline V gene data show CDR1 as SGHKS and CDR2 as YYEKEE (reference sequence). V lost 4 bases to trimming and J lost 3 bases, with 17 bases between them. The CDR3 is 16 residues long.